This entry lists 19 T cell receptor beta chains sequenced from one sample in a study of T cells expressing NK-cell markers. TCRdb reprocessed the 5' RACE reads and keeps a single row for each CDR3 protein, giving no DNA. This listing includes approximately 440,000 distinct CDR3 sequences. Sample: blood T cells: a sorted CD56 or NKG2C T cell subset, CD4+ or CD8+ T cells, or bulk PBMC T cells (not recorded which). The receptor set was obtained from a woman in her forties or fifties in good health.

The chain is built from TRBV10-3 and TRBJ2-1; TCRdb selects TRBD2, and the lack of DNA leaves this call unchecked. The CDR3 runs to 12 residues. From germline, CDR1 is ENHRY and CDR2 SYGVKD. The CDR3: CAISESGDSSFF.

The V and J genes are TRBV12-3 or TRBV12-4 and TRBJ2-1; TCRdb returns TRBD1, unconfirmable since there is no DNA. This CDR3 is built from 14 residues. This chain's CDR3 is CASSLGPRPREQFF.

This chain connects TRBV6-6 to TRBJ1-4; TCRdb reports TRBD1, a call that lacks DNA to check it against. The CDR3 is 14 amino acids. CDR1 and CDR2 from the germline V gene are MNHNY and SVGAGI (reference sequence). This CDR3 is CASRIDSVNEKLFF.

The V gene is TRBV27, the J gene TRBJ2-3. CDR3 length: 15 residues. CDR1 is MNHEY and CDR2 is SMNVEV in the germline V gene (reference sequence). The CDR3: CASSLRLMRTDTQYF.

V usage is TRBV29-1 and J usage is TRBJ2-1; TCRdb's assignment of TRBD2 cannot be checked, as there is no DNA. Germline CDR1 SQVTM, CDR2 ANQGSEA. The CDR3 contains 13 residues. The chain's CDR3 is CSVVSGSLSEQFF.

V gene TRBV29-1 combines with J gene TRBJ2-7; the D call from TCRdb, TRBD1, cannot be confirmed without DNA. The germline gives CDR1 SQVTM, CDR2 ANQGSEA. This CDR3 comprises 13 residues. CDR3 amino acids: CSVLNRGSREQYF.

This chain links TRBV6-5 with TRBJ1-1. From germline, CDR1 is MNHEY and CDR2 SVGAGI. This CDR3 spans 13 amino acids. CDR3 loop: CASGGELGTEAFF.

The rearrangement links TRBV4-1 to TRBJ1-2; the TCRdb call, TRBD1, lacks DNA for checking. CDR3 length: 17 residues. Germline assignment: CDR1 MGHRA and CDR2 YSYEKL. The CDR3 is CASSQTQSDRGSYGYTF.

J is TRBJ2-7 and V is TRBV5-1; TCRdb indicates TRBD1, and absent DNA this call remains unverified. Per the germline V gene, CDR1 is SGHRS and CDR2 is YFSETQ. The CDR3 length is 18 residues. CDR3: CASRRDRPTTLDMYEQYF.

The rearrangement uses TRBV6-1 and TRBJ1-1; TCRdb's assignment of TRBD1 cannot be checked, as there is no DNA. In germline, CDR1 is MNHNS, CDR2 SASEGT. The CDR3 sequence is 17 residues long. CDR3 residues: CASRRNPGTGRNTEAFF.

The gene calls are TRBV4-2 and TRBJ2-5; as DNA is missing, the TRBD1 call by TCRdb cannot be tested. The germline gives CDR1 LGHNA, CDR2 YNFKEQ. The CDR3 runs 14 residues. The CDR3 loop reads CASSQRTGQETQYF.

The rearrangement uses TRBV20-1 and TRBJ2-7; TCRdb's assignment of TRBD2 cannot be checked, as there is no DNA. Germline V lookup: CDR1 DFQATT, CDR2 SNEGSKA (reference sequence). The CDR3 covers 17 residues. The CDR3 sequence: CSAREGLLIGQRYEQYF.

The J gene is TRBJ2-1, the V gene TRBV7-9; no DNA is available, so the TRBD2 call from TCRdb remains unchecked. Germline CDR1 is SEHNR and CDR2 is FQNEAQ (reference sequence). This CDR3 contains 17 residues. CDR3 loop: CASSLAMTAATYNEQFF.

The rearrangement links TRBV7-6 to TRBJ2-2; TCRdb designates TRBD1, a call that cannot be tested without DNA. CDR1 and CDR2 from the germline V gene are SGHVS and FNYEAQ. This CDR3 has 15 amino acids. CDR3 residues: CASSTRTGDVGELFF.

The genes are TRBV5-1 and TRBJ2-2; TCRdb's D call, TRBD1, is unchecked because there is no DNA. CDR3 length: 17 amino acids. The germline CDR1 and CDR2 sequences are SGHRS and YFSETQ. The CDR3 region is CASSLAGTGMNTGELFF.

The V call is TRBV4-2, the J call TRBJ2-1; TCRdb lists TRBD1, though no DNA is available to test this call. From germline, CDR1 is LGHNA and CDR2 YNFKEQ. The CDR3 extends over 13 amino acids. The CDR3 is CASSQDLVGQQFF.

The chain couples TRBV20-1 to TRBJ2-1. Germline V gene lookup returns CDR1 DFQATT and CDR2 SNEGSKA (reference sequence). CDR3 length equals 13 residues. CDR3 protein: CSASYLARNEQFF.

V is TRBV10-3 and J is TRBJ1-1; lacking DNA, the TRBD1 call made by TCRdb goes unchecked. This CDR3 contains 16 residues. Germline V CDR1 and CDR2: ENHRY, SYGVKD. Here the CDR3 reads CAISESALTRNTEAFF.

This chain connects TRBV11-2 to TRBJ2-2. The length of the CDR3 is 13 residues. Germline CDR1 is SGHAT and CDR2 is FQNNGV. CDR3 sequence reads: CASDRLYTGELFF.